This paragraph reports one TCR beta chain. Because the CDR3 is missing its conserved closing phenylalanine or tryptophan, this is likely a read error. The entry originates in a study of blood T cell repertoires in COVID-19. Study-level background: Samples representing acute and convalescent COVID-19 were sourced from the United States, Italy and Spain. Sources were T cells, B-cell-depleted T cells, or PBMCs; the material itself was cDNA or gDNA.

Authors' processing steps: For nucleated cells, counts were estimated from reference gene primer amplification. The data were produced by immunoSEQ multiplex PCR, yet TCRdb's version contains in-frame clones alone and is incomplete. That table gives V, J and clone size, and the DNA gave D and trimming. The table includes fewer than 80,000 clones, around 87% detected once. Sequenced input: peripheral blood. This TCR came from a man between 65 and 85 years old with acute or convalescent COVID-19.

The CDR3 loop is CASSESELYYGYTL. The CDR3 DNA reads TGTGCCAGCAGTGAATCAGAGCTATACTATGGCTACACCCTC. This rearrangement joins TRBV6-1 to TRBJ1-2; D unclear. This CDR3 has 14 amino acids. Germline V gene lookup returns CDR1 MNHNS and CDR2 SASEGT. V gave up 2 bases and J gave up 3 bases, with 10 bases separating them.